Sequencing of this T cell receptor beta chain was carried out in a study of cytomegalovirus exposure and HLA in healthy donors. Study as a whole: Of over 350 genotyped donors, around 86% grouped in the Caucasian-associated ancestry cluster. Findings of the study overall: In a later analysis, a missense DCLRE1C variant was linked to TCR beta V- and J-gene trimming. Sequence variants that were highly shared formed a cluster that was likely a sequencing artifact. It was 150 to 200 TCR beta chains that were listed as cytomegalovirus-associated.

J gave up 7 bases and V 4 bases, and 6 bases lay outside the gene matches. This CDR3 contains 14 residues. Per the germline V gene, CDR1 is MNHNS and CDR2 is SASEGT. Both 60 Vbeta primers and 13 Jbeta primers went into the PCR. Generated by immunoSEQ multiplex PCR, the TCRdb table keeps only in-frame clones and is missing some. The table includes about 110,000 clones, 74% detected once. This clone was seen more than once but under ten times. Antigen specificity is unknown. The chain uses TRBV6-1 and TRBJ1-1; 10 bases are a match to TRBD1. The TCR was taken from a woman aged 35 to 49 in good health and CMV-seropositive. The specimen sequenced was PBMCs. CDR3 in DNA: TGTGCCAGCAGTGGGGCGGGACAGGGGCTTGAAGCTTTCTTT. Its protein product is CASSGAGQGLEAFF.